This entry lists 28 T cell receptor beta chains sequenced from one sample in a study of T-cell reconstitution after alpha-beta-depleted transplantation in children. The TCRbeta library was prepared with unique molecular identifiers. TCRdb itself ran the PCR reads through MiXCR, one entry per CDR3 protein. The sample lists some 520,000 distinct CDR3 sequences, approximately 32% occurring once. The material was PBMCs from the stem cell graft donor, obtained from the stem cell graft. The receptors here all came from a human donor who donated a stem cell graft to a child with aplastic anemia.

The chain has TRBV6-2 or TRBV6-3 and TRBJ1-2; unclear D gene. The CDR3 sequence is 11 residues long. The germline V gene has CDR1 MNHEY and CDR2 SVGEGT. Trimming pared 4 bases from V and 8 bases from J, leaving 8 bases between. CDR3 amino acids: CASSSGGGYTF. DNA of the CDR3: TGTGCCAGCAGTTCGGGAGGCGGCTACACCTTC.

This sequence joins TRBV9 and TRBJ2-1, with 9 bases aligning to TRBD2. V shed 0 bases and J 5 bases; nucleotides not matched to a gene: 6. The CDR3 covers 16 residues. Germline V gene lookup returns CDR1 SGDLS and CDR2 YYNGEE. The CDR3 coding sequence is TGTGCCAGCAGCGTAGCCGGCGGGAGGGCCCACAATGAGCAGTTCTTC. This translates into CASSVAGGRAHNEQFF.

V is TRBV29-1 and J is TRBJ1-2, with a possible D match to TRBD1 (6 bases). The V end was cut by 7 bases, the J end by 2 bases, with 23 bases between. Germline V gene data show CDR1 as SQVTM and CDR2 as ANQGSEA. The length of the CDR3 is 16 residues. DNA of the CDR3: TGCAGCGCCACGAGGGCGGACAGTGGGGAAAACTATGGCTACACCTTC. It codes for CSATRADSGENYGYTF.

V usage is TRBV5-1 and J usage is TRBJ2-2; 10 bases agree with TRBD2. Per the germline V gene, CDR1 is SGHRS and CDR2 is YFSETQ. The CDR3 consists of 15 residues. Trimming took 4 bases from V and 7 from J; bases not matched to a gene: 7. In DNA form, the CDR3 reads TGCGCCAGCAGCCTCCTAGCGGGAGTCGGCGGGGAGCTGTTTTTT. It yields the protein CASSLLAGVGGELFF.

V gene TRBV3-1 combines with J gene TRBJ2-1; the D gene is possibly TRBD2 (6 bases). Germline V gives CDR1 LGHDT, CDR2 YNNKEL (reference sequence). The CDR3 runs 17 residues. V was shortened by 4 bases and J by 5 bases, with 21 bases between the two germline ends. The CDR3 loop is CASSLRGGAPRNNEQFF. For the CDR3, the DNA is TGTGCCAGCAGCCTCCGGGGCGGGGCCCCGAGAAACAATGAGCAGTTCTTC.

The rearrangement links TRBV12-3 or TRBV12-4 to TRBJ1-5; no clear D gene. V was pared by 4 bases and J by 1 base, with 23 bases between. The CDR3 runs 19 residues. Written as DNA, the CDR3 is TGTGCCAGCAGTTCTTATGGGGTGGTCAGGATTGAAAGCAATCAGCCCCAGCATTTT. This sequence encodes CASSSYGVVRIESNQPQHF.

V gene TRBV18 combines with J gene TRBJ2-7; 8 bases align to TRBD1. Germline trimming cut 6 bases from V and 6 bases from J; bases unmatched to any gene: 10. The CDR3 is 14 amino acids. CDR1 is KGHSH, CDR2 LQKENI, per germline. The CDR3 nucleotides are TGTGCCAGCTCTCCCGGACAGGGTAGAGGCGAGCAGTACTTC. It specifies CASSPGQGRGEQYF.

This clonotype was observed a few times. CDR3 region: CASDFSDRVRNTEAFF. The DNA for the CDR3 is TGTGCCAGCGATTTTTCGGACAGGGTTAGGAACACTGAAGCTTTCTTT. The chain joins TRBV28 to TRBJ1-1, with 8 positions matching TRBD1. Germline trimming cut 8 bases from V and 1 base from J; bases unmatched to any gene: 12. The CDR3 totals 16 residues. The germline gives CDR1 MDHEN, CDR2 SYDVKM. Complete variable domain (other parts from reference TRBV28 and TRBJ1-1): DVKVTQSSRYLVKRTGEKVFLECVQDMDHENMFWYRQDPGLGLRLIYFSYDVKMKEKGDIPEGYSVSREKKERFSLILESASTNQTSMYLCASDFSDRVRNTEAFFGQGTRLTVV.

The chain has TRBV15 and TRBJ2-7; 13 positions agree with TRBD2. The V gene end was trimmed by 0 bases and the J gene end by 7 bases; junction bases not matched to a gene: 9. The V gene's germline CDR1 is LNHNV and CDR2 YYDKDF (reference sequence). The CDR3 sequence is 17 residues long. The CDR3 sequence: CATSRDLGLAGAPEQYF. As DNA, the CDR3 is TGTGCCACCAGCAGAGATCTAGGACTAGCGGGAGCTCCGGAGCAGTACTTC. The full variable domain, rest sourced from reference TRBV15 and TRBJ2-7, is DAMVIQNPRYQVTQFGKPVTLSCSQTLNHNVMYWYQQKSSQAPKLLFHYYDKDFNNEADTPDNFQSRRPNTSFCFLDIRSPGLGDTAMYLCATSRDLGLAGAPEQYFGPGTRLTVT.

CDR3 protein: CASSFRTSGSMGNEQFF. CDR3 nucleotide sequence: TGCGCCAGCAGCTTTCGGACTAGCGGGAGTATGGGGAATGAGCAGTTCTTC. This chain links TRBV5-1 with TRBJ2-1; 13 bases align to TRBD2. The V and J ends lost 2 bases and 7 bases, in that order; junction bases with no gene match: 9. Germline V gene data show CDR1 as SGHRS and CDR2 as YFSETQ. The CDR3 has 17 amino acids.

This chain connects TRBV10-3 to TRBJ2-1; D is ambiguous. The V end was cut by 6 bases, the J end by 5 bases, with 11 bases between. Germline CDR1 and CDR2: ENHRY and SYGVKD. This CDR3 is 13 amino acids long. The CDR3 here is CAISPPGNNEQFF. DNA for the CDR3: TGTGCCATCAGCCCCCCAGGCAACAATGAGCAGTTCTTC.

The chain is built from TRBV20-1 and TRBJ1-5; the D gene is possibly TRBD1 (6 bases). The CDR3 spans 13 residues. The germline V and J ends were trimmed by 6 bases and 5 bases, with 14 bases remaining between them. Germline assignment: CDR1 DFQATT and CDR2 SNEGSKA (reference sequence). In DNA form, the CDR3 reads TGCAGTGCGTTCGGGACACGGGATCAGCCCCAGCATTTT. Encoded protein: CSAFGTRDQPQHF.

The chain joins TRBV29-1 to TRBJ1-1; D gene ambiguous. The V and J ends lost 4 bases and 6 bases respectively, with 15 bases between them. The length of the CDR3 is 13 residues. CDR1 and CDR2 from the germline V gene are SQVTM and ANQGSEA. Here the CDR3 DNA reads TGCAGCGTTGCCCCTGGACGAATAGCTGAAGCTTTCTTT. Amino acids: CSVAPGRIAEAFF. The entire variable domain, with the rest obtained from reference TRBV29-1 and TRBJ1-1, is as follows: SAVISQKPSRDICQRGTSLTIQCQVDSQVTMMFWYRQQPGQSLTLIATANQGSEATYESGFVIDKFPISRPNLTFSTLTVSNMSPEDSSIYLCSVAPGRIAEAFFGQGTRLTVV.

This clonotype was recorded a few times. The rearrangement links TRBV4-3 to TRBJ2-1; 11 positions agree with TRBD2. CDR1 and CDR2 from the germline V gene are LGHNA and YSLEER. The V and J ends lost 1 base and 2 bases, in that order; junction bases with no gene match: 4. The CDR3 length is 17 residues. Written as DNA, the CDR3 is TGCGCCAGCAGCCAAGGGACTAGCGGGCCGACCTACAATGAGCAGTTCTTC. Its protein is CASSQGTSGPTYNEQFF.

This clonotype was seen a handful of times. V gene TRBV29-1 combines with J gene TRBJ2-1; 9 bases fit TRBD2. Germline lookup yields CDR1 SQVTM and CDR2 ANQGSEA. V dropped 4 bases and J dropped 3; count of bases not matched to a gene: 13. This CDR3 has 17 residues. The CDR3 is CSVVGLAGPSGYNEQFF. CDR3 coding DNA: TGCAGCGTTGTAGGGCTAGCGGGACCTTCAGGCTACAATGAGCAGTTCTTC.

This clonotype was picked up a small number of times. The chain has TRBV20-1 and TRBJ2-3; D is undetermined. The CDR3 length is 13 residues. Trimming took 2 bases from V and 2 from J, leaving 8 bases between them. Per germline, CDR1 DFQATT and CDR2 SNEGSKA (reference sequence). CDR3 in amino acids: CSARLVNTDTQYF. The CDR3, as DNA: TGCAGTGCTAGACTAGTTAACACAGATACGCAGTATTTT.

The rearrangement links TRBV2 to TRBJ2-5; 7 bases map to TRBD1. Germline loops: CDR1 SNHLY, CDR2 FYNNEI. The V gene end was trimmed by 5 bases and the J gene end by 2 bases; junction bases not matched to a gene: 5. The CDR3 totals 14 residues. CDR3 region: CASSSTGRQETQYF. The CDR3 DNA reads TGTGCCAGCAGTTCGACAGGGAGACAAGAGACCCAGTACTTC.

This clonotype appeared a few times. The rearrangement links TRBV10-3 to TRBJ2-3; D is unclear. Trimming took off 0 bases at V and 2 bases at J, with 9 bases between the two ends. Germline CDR1 is ENHRY and CDR2 is SYGVKD. The CDR3 runs to 15 residues. In DNA form, the CDR3 reads TGTGCCATCAGTGAGTCGTCGACGTCCACAGATACGCAGTATTTT. It specifies CAISESSTSTDTQYF.

This clonotype was counted a few times. The chain uses TRBV10-3 and TRBJ1-1, with 7 bases matching TRBD1. This CDR3 is built from 15 residues. With V trimmed by 11 bases and J by 0 bases, 12 bases remained unmatched. The germline CDR1 and CDR2 sequences are ENHRY and SYGVKD. The CDR3 DNA reads as TGTGCCGTAAGGGACAGCGATATACTGAACACTGAAGCTTTCTTT. Translating gives CAVRDSDILNTEAFF.

The chain couples TRBV6-1 to TRBJ2-2, with 10 bases matching TRBD1. The CDR3 is 15 amino acids. Trimming at V came to 6 bases and at J to 6 bases, leaving 7 bases not matched to a gene. The V gene's germline CDR1 is MNHNS and CDR2 SASEGT. The chain's CDR3 is CASSGQGVGAGELFF. The CDR3 nucleotides read TGTGCCAGCAGCGGACAGGGGGTAGGGGCCGGGGAGCTGTTTTTT.

V usage is TRBV4-3 and J usage is TRBJ2-1; 13 bases are shared with TRBD2. CDR3 length: 16 amino acids. Germline CDR1 is LGHNA and CDR2 is YSLEER. V lost 0 bases to trimming and J lost 5 bases; unmatched junction nucleotides: 1. CDR3 protein: CASSQDGTSGNNEQFF. The CDR3 DNA reads as TGCGCCAGCAGCCAAGACGGGACTAGCGGGAACAATGAGCAGTTCTTC.

The chain is built from TRBV6-1 and TRBJ1-2; 7 bases are shared with TRBD1. The CDR3 extends over 14 amino acids. J lost 8 bases, V lost 6 bases, and 12 bases had no gene match. Germline V gene sequence: CDR1 MNHNS, CDR2 SASEGT. CDR3 sequence: CASSLGQMIMGYTF. CDR3 sequence (DNA): TGTGCCAGCAGCCTGGGACAGATGATTATGGGCTACACCTTC.

This rearrangement joins TRBV20-1 to TRBJ2-7; 9 bases line up with TRBD2. Germline CDR1 reads DFQATT; CDR2 reads SNEGSKA (reference sequence). With V trimmed by 5 bases and J by 2 bases, 4 bases remained unmatched. The CDR3 is made up of 13 amino acids. CDR3 in DNA: TGCAGTGCTCCGACTAGCGGAACCTACGAGCAGTACTTC. Amino acids: CSAPTSGTYEQYF.

In DNA, the CDR3 is TGCAGCGGCGCAAGGGACGGAGGGATGAACACTGAAGCTTTCTTT. It codes for CSGARDGGMNTEAFF. The chain employs TRBV29-1 and TRBJ1-1, with D possibly TRBD1 on 5 matching bases. The CDR3 has 15 residues. Per the germline V gene, CDR1 is SQVTM and CDR2 is ANQGSEA. V lost 7 bases and J lost 0, with 18 bases in between.

CDR3 residues: CASSQDRGRGPYEQYF. The DNA of the CDR3 is TGTGCCAGCAGCCAAGATCGGGGGCGGGGACCCTACGAGCAGTACTTC. The chain couples TRBV14 to TRBJ2-7; tentatively, D is TRBD1 or TRBD2 (6 bases each). V was trimmed by 0 bases and J by 2 bases, leaving 14 bases between them. CDR3 length: 16 amino acids. Germline V gene data show CDR1 as SGHDN and CDR2 as FVKESK.

This clonotype was counted between two and nine times. The V and J genes are TRBV12-3 or TRBV12-4 and TRBJ1-3; possible D gene TRBD1, 6 bases. V dropped 5 bases and J dropped 4 bases, with 24 bases sitting between them. This CDR3 is built from 18 residues. The CDR3 here is CASSPRGPPGQRGNTIYF. The DNA for the CDR3 is TGTGCCAGCAGTCCCAGAGGCCCACCGGGACAACGAGGAAACACCATATATTTT.

This clonotype was counted between two and nine times. The genes are TRBV29-1 and TRBJ1-2; 8 bases map to TRBD1. Germline-derived CDR1 and CDR2 are SQVTM and ANQGSEA. With V trimmed by 7 bases and J by 5 bases, 12 bases remained unmatched. The CDR3 is 14 amino acids. The CDR3 protein is CSAYNDRGIYGYTF. CDR3 DNA: TGCAGCGCCTATAATGACAGGGGAATTTATGGCTACACCTTC.

J is TRBJ1-1 and V is TRBV11-1; TRBD1 aligns across 8 bases. The CDR3 spans 15 residues. CDR1 is SGHAT and CDR2 is FQDESV in the germline V gene (reference sequence). Trimming cost V 2 bases and J 4 bases; bases outside gene matches: 6. Here the CDR3 reads CASSLQGASGTEAFF. CDR3 bases: TGTGCCAGCAGCTTACAGGGGGCGTCTGGCACTGAAGCTTTCTTT.